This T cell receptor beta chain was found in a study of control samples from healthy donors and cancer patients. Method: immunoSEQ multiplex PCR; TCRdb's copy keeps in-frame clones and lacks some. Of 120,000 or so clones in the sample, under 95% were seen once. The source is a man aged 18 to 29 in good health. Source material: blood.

For the CDR3, the DNA is TGCGCCAGCAGCCTTACAGGGGGAGGTGAAAAACTGTTTTTT. It codes for CASSLTGGGEKLFF. The chain has TRBV5-1 and TRBJ1-4; 8 bases match TRBD1. The CDR3 has 14 residues. V shed 4 bases and J 7 bases; nucleotides not matched to a gene: 6. The germline V gene encodes CDR1 SGHRS and CDR2 YFSETQ.